This passage covers 23 T cell receptor beta chains from one sample sequenced in a study of regulatory T cells in long-lasting Graves disease. Through Arm-PCR of CDR3 regions and iRepertoire HTBI primers, TCR beta libraries were built. TCRdb reprocessed the multiplex PCR reads with MiXCR, giving one entry per CDR3 protein. The sample comprises a few hundred thousand distinct CDR3 sequences, approximately 15% of which are singletons, and roughly 10% rests with the top ten. Sample time point: newly diagnosed GD, antithyroid drugs for less than 3 months. Researchers made the TCR library from RNA that was extracted from PBMCs. These same data were also listed under a study on T cells in Graves' hyperthyroidism and ophthalmopathy.

Material: peripheral blood mononuclear cells (PBMCs), obtained at new diagnosis, from a patient treated with antithyroid drugs. These receptors were obtained from a man aged 25-40 years with Graves disease.

Details on this clonotype: An end of the junction differs from the germline gene, which may be a read error. V and J are TRBV2 and TRBJ2-3, with TRBD2 as a possible D gene (6 bases). The germline gives CDR1 SNHLY, CDR2 FYNNEI. The CDR3 sequence is 13 residues long. DNA of the CDR3: TGTGCCAGCAGTGAAGATATGCGGGATCGTGGGGATTTT. It specifies CASSEDMRDRGDF.

At least ten counts were recorded for this clonotype. The rearrangement uses TRBV2 and TRBJ2-2; D possibly matches TRBD1 or TRBD2 (5 bases each). The CDR3 has 13 residues. Trimming stripped 6 bases from V and 6 bases from J, with 11 bases between. Germline values: CDR1 SNHLY, CDR2 FYNNEI. CDR3 DNA sequence: TGTGCCAGCAGCAGGACGGGACCCGGGGAGCTGTTTTTT. The encoded protein is CASSRTGPGELFF.

This clonotype was detected only a few times. The CDR3 coding sequence is TGTGCCATCAGGGCAGGGGGGGGCAATGAGCAGTTCTTC. This gives the protein CAIRAGGGNEQFF. This chain uses TRBV10-3 with TRBJ2-1, with D perhaps being TRBD1 or TRBD2 (7 bases each). Trimming cost V 6 bases and J 6 bases, with 12 bases left between them. The CDR3 has 13 amino acids. Germline CDR1 reads ENHRY; CDR2 reads SYGVKD.

This clonotype was detected a few times. The V and J genes are TRBV20-1 and TRBJ1-1, with a tentative D call TRBD1 (6 bases). V was cut by 2 bases and J by 5 bases, with 12 bases left in between. The CDR3 runs to 13 residues. Looked up from germline, CDR1 is DFQATT and CDR2 is SNEGSKA (reference sequence). For the CDR3, the DNA is TGCAGTGCTAGACCGGGGGCTTTAACTGAAGCTTTCTTT. Its protein product is CSARPGALTEAFF.

Ten or more counts support this clonotype. The rearrangement uses TRBV28 and TRBJ2-7; a weak D match, TRBD2 (5 bases). V was shortened by 6 bases and J by 4 bases, with 19 bases between the two germline ends. This CDR3 has 15 amino acids. The germline CDR1 and CDR2 sequences are MDHEN and SYDVKM. CDR3 in amino acids: CASSPRGKGNYEQYF. DNA of the CDR3: TGTGCCAGCAGCCCGCGAGGGAAGGGTAATTACGAGCAGTACTTC.

This clonotype was picked up many times. This chain joins TRBV12-5 and TRBJ2-5, with no clear D. The germline V gene encodes CDR1 LGHNT and CDR2 FRNRAP. V dropped 6 bases and J dropped 3 bases, with 2 bases sitting between them. CDR3 length: 10 amino acids. CDR3 bases: TGTGCTAGTGGCGAAGAGACCCAGTACTTC. Protein: CASGEETQYF.

This clonotype has more than one count but fewer than ten. V and J are TRBV20-1 and TRBJ2-7; 9 bases line up with TRBD2. Germline CDR1 and CDR2: DFQATT and SNEGSKA (reference sequence). The V segment lost 5 bases and the J segment 3 bases; nucleotides outside the gene matches: 8. This CDR3 is 14 amino acids long. The CDR3 loop reads CSASASGVSYEQYF. The DNA of the CDR3 is TGCAGTGCTTCCGCTAGCGGGGTAAGCTACGAGCAGTACTTC.

This clonotype was observed at least ten times. J is TRBJ2-5 and V is TRBV7-2; D might be TRBD2 (5 bases). This CDR3 is built from 14 residues. The germline gives CDR1 SGHTA, CDR2 FQGNSA. Trimming removed 5 bases at V and 5 bases at J, with 15 bases between. The CDR3 spells CASSRGTGWETQYF. CDR3 coding DNA: TGTGCCAGCAGCCGTGGTACGGGATGGGAGACCCAGTACTTC. Full variable domain (rest looked up from reference TRBV7-2 and TRBJ2-5): GAGVSQSPSNKVTEKGKDVELRCDPISGHTALYWYRQSLGQGLEFLIYFQGNSAPDKSGLPSDRFSAERTGGSVSTLTIQRTQQEDSAVYLCASSRGTGWETQYFGPGTRLLVL.

This clonotype was seen many times. The chain joins TRBV20-1 to TRBJ2-7, with D perhaps TRBD1 or TRBD2 (7 bases each). Trimming took off 0 bases at V and 5 bases at J, with 11 bases between the two ends. CDR1 is DFQATT and CDR2 is SNEGSKA in the germline V gene (reference sequence). This CDR3 is 13 amino acids long. CDR3 in DNA: TGCAGTGCTAGAGAGGGAGGGGGCCACGAGCAGTACTTC. It encodes CSAREGGGHEQYF.

Remarks on this clonotype: A read error is possible here, since a much larger clone lies one base away. The chain joins TRBV30 to TRBJ2-1; weak D call: TRBD1 (6 bases). The CDR3 sequence is 12 residues long. The germline gives CDR1 GTSNPN, CDR2 SVGIG (reference sequence). The CDR3 nucleotides are TGTGCATTACTAGGGGGACGGAATGAGCAGTTCTTC. Translated, it gives CALLGGRNEQFF.

Concerning this clonotype itself: Given the absence of the conserved phenylalanine or tryptophan at the CDR3 end, a read error is likely. The chain is built from TRBV7-2 and TRBJ2-7; D remains unclear. Per the germline V gene, CDR1 is SGHTA and CDR2 is FQGNSA. V was clipped by 1 base and J by 3 bases, with 7 bases between them. The CDR3 totals 13 residues. The chain's CDR3 is CASSLGLFYEQYL. Here the CDR3 DNA reads TGTGCCAGCAGCTTAGGACTTTTCTACGAGCAGTACCTC.

This clonotype appeared many times. The chain employs TRBV20-1 and TRBJ2-1, with D perhaps TRBD1 or TRBD2 (5 bases each). This CDR3 spans 14 amino acids. Trimming took off 1 base at V and 7 bases at J, with 14 bases between the two ends. Germline assignment: CDR1 DFQATT and CDR2 SNEGSKA (reference sequence). Here the CDR3 reads CSARAGPWENEQFF. The CDR3 nucleotides read TGCAGTGCTAGAGCGGGGCCTTGGGAGAATGAGCAGTTCTTC.

The genes are TRBV15 and TRBJ2-5, with TRBD2 identical over 10 bases. CDR1 and CDR2 from the germline V gene are LNHNV and YYDKDF (reference sequence). This CDR3 spans 15 amino acids. Trimming at V came to 1 base and at J to 5 bases, leaving 4 bases not matched to a gene. The CDR3 is CATSRAGTSDETQYF. The CDR3 bases are TGTGCCACCAGCAGAGCCGGGACTAGCGATGAGACCCAGTACTTC.

This sequence joins TRBV20-1 and TRBJ2-3; D is tentatively TRBD1 or TRBD2 (6 bases each). This CDR3 has 15 residues. CDR1 is DFQATT, CDR2 SNEGSKA, per germline (reference sequence). Deletions cut 0 bases from V and 4 bases from J, with 14 bases between. CDR3 nucleotides: TGCAGTGCTAGAGATGGAGGGGGAGTTGCAGATACGCAGTATTTT. It yields the protein CSARDGGGVADTQYF.

A single count supports this clonotype. This may arise from a read error, as a much more abundant clone is one base away. The V call is TRBV20-1, the J call TRBJ2-3, with 8 bases aligning to TRBD2. This CDR3 is built from 14 residues. Germline CDR1 is DFQATT and CDR2 is SNEGSKA (reference sequence). CDR3: CSAPGLAGTDTQCF. The CDR3, as DNA: TGCAGTGCTCCAGGGCTAGCGGGCACAGATACGCAGTGTTTT.

This clonotype was picked up many times. The chain joins TRBV2 to TRBJ2-1, with unresolved D. Per germline, CDR1 SNHLY and CDR2 FYNNEI. The germline V and J ends were trimmed by 4 bases and 7 bases, with 11 bases remaining between them. CDR3 length: 13 amino acids. The DNA of the CDR3 is TGTGCCAGCAGTGGGGTCGGTGGAAATGAGCAGTTCTTC. Encoded protein: CASSGVGGNEQFF.

This clonotype was counted at least ten times. The CDR3 nucleotides are TGTGCCAGCAGTTACCTAGCGGGGGTATCAGATACGCAGTATTTT. Translation gives CASSYLAGVSDTQYF. The V gene is TRBV6-2 or TRBV6-3, the J gene TRBJ2-3; 10 bases agree with TRBD2. The CDR3 sequence is 15 residues long. V trimming: 2 bases; J trimming: 4 bases; junction bases outside the gene matches: 3. CDR1 and CDR2 from the germline V gene are MNHEY and SVGEGT.

This clonotype occurred many times. This chain joins TRBV24-1 and TRBJ2-3, with D uncertain. Deletions cut 1 base from V and 1 base from J, with 8 bases between. The CDR3 runs 15 residues. Germline V lookup: CDR1 KGHDR, CDR2 SFDVKD. The CDR3 reads CATSDFRAGTDTQYF. In DNA form, the CDR3 reads TGTGCCACCAGTGATTTCCGGGCCGGCACAGATACGCAGTATTTT.

This clonotype was recorded many times. The chain couples TRBV20-1 to TRBJ2-1; D gene ambiguous. The germline V gene encodes CDR1 DFQATT and CDR2 SNEGSKA (reference sequence). The CDR3 loop spans 15 amino acids. Trimming cost V 1 base and J 10 bases, with 20 bases left between them. In nucleotides, the CDR3 is TGCAGTGCTAGAGGTCCCCCCCCTAACTCATTCGAGCAGTTCTTC. Translating it yields CSARGPPPNSFEQFF.

This clonotype was counted many times. The V call is TRBV27, the J call TRBJ2-3, with 7 bases aligning to TRBD2. V shed 7 bases, J shed 0 bases, and the junction held 4 bases outside the gene matches. The CDR3 has 14 residues. The germline V gene encodes CDR1 MNHEY and CDR2 SMNVEV (reference sequence). As DNA, the CDR3 is TGTGCCAGCATCCTTAGCGGGAGCACAGATACGCAGTATTTT. Its protein product is CASILSGSTDTQYF.

Concerning this clonotype: A far larger clone lies a single base away; this is likely a read error. This chain joins TRBV6-2 or TRBV6-3 and TRBJ2-7; TRBD1 or TRBD2 may be the D gene (5 bases each). Trimming took off 5 bases at V and 2 bases at J, with 25 bases between the two ends. Germline V gene sequence: CDR1 MNHEY, CDR2 SVGEGT. The CDR3 runs 18 residues. This chain's CDR3 is CASSLVSPNWDGAYEQYF. The CDR3 DNA reads as TGTGCCAGCAGTCTGGTTTCCCCCAATTGGGACGGCGCCTACGAGCAGTACTTC.

The rearrangement uses TRBV7-2 and TRBJ2-1; 9 positions agree with TRBD2. The CDR3 has 17 amino acids. Germline lookup yields CDR1 SGHTA and CDR2 FQGNSA. With V trimmed by 1 base and J by 5 bases, 9 bases remained unmatched. Here the CDR3 DNA reads TGTGCCAGCAGCTTAGAATATAGCGGGAGATGGCACAATGAGCAGTTCTTC. Its translation: CASSLEYSGRWHNEQFF.

This clonotype came up a few times. The chain carries TRBV20-1 and TRBJ2-2, with a tentative D call TRBD1 (5 bases). Germline lookup yields CDR1 DFQATT and CDR2 SNEGSKA (reference sequence). This CDR3 is 14 amino acids long. V was trimmed by 6 bases and J by 3 bases, leaving 14 bases between them. The CDR3 bases are TGCAGTGCACGACAGCTTCTAGACACCGGGGAGCTGTTTTTT. This codes for CSARQLLDTGELFF.